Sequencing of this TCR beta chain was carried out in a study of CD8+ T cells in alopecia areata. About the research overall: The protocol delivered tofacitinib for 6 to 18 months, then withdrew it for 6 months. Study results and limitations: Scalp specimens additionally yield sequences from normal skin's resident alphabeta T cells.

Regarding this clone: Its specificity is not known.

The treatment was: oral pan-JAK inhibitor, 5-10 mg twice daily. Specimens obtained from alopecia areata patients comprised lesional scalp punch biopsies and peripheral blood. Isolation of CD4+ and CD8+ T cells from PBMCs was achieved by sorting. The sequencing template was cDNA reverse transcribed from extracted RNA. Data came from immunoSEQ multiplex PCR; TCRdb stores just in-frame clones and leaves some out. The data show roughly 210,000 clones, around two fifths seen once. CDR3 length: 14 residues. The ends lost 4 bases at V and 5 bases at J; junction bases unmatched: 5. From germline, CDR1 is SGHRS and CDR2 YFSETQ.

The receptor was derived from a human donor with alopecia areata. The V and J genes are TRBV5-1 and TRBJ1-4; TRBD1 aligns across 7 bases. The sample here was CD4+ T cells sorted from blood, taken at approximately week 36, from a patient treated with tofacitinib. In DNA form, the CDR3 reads TGCGCCAGCAGCGAGGGACAGAGAAATGAAAAACTGTTTTTT. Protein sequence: CASSEGQRNEKLFF.